The source of this T cell receptor beta chain is a study of T cell responses to AZD1222 COVID-19 vaccine. Concerning this clone: Its antigen remains unidentified.

Overall study results and limits: Mapped onto spike, vaccine-associated CD4 TCRs spanned it and were dominant at 160-218 and 743-854. Only a handful of AZD1222 recipients tested seropositive at baseline. Donors were largely white British and mainly female; clonal diversity was possibly underestimated. In all cases, repertoires were sampled only after the peak T cell response.

This CDR3 has 15 residues. V lost 8 bases and J lost 4; bases outside the gene matches: 12. Sequencing used immunoSEQ multiplex PCR; TCRdb keeps in-frame clones, though not all of them. The repertoire consists of 100,000 to 150,000 clones, with roughly 89% occurring once and the leading ten covering about 1.1%. The V and J genes are TRBV5-3 and TRBJ1-3, with 7 bases fitting TRBD1. TRBV5-3 is annotated as an ORF whose role is uncertain. The sequences come from peripheral blood, collected 28 days after the second AZD1222 dose. This TCR came from an adult who received the AZD1222 COVID-19 vaccine. CDR3 region: CARSTAGQPGNTIYF. The CDR3 nucleotides read TGTGCCAGGTCCACCGCGGGACAGCCGGGAAACACCATATATTTT.